This T cell receptor (beta chain) came from a study of T-cell reconstitution after alpha-beta-depleted transplantation in children. Molecular barcoding with unique molecular identifiers was used for the TCRbeta library. TCRdb processed the PCR reads anew with MiXCR; each CDR3 protein has one entry. Of 250,000 to 400,000 distinct CDR3 sequences detected, roughly 25% appear once; the ten largest clones hold 11%. Per germline, CDR1 MGHRA and CDR2 YSYEKL. V lost 4 bases, J lost 0 bases, and 9 bases lay in between. The CDR3 extends over 14 amino acids. This clonotype turned up a few times. This TCR was sampled from a male patient younger than 18 who had a stem cell transplant for acute lymphoblastic leukemia, so the T cells may come from the graft donor. The chain recombines TRBV4-1 with TRBJ2-5; D gene ambiguous. The material was PBMCs, mostly from graft donor cells, obtained 180 days after TCRalphabeta/CD19-depleted stem cell transplant. CDR3 sequence (DNA): TGCGCCAGCAGCCCTCATCGTAACCAAGAGACCCAGTACTTC. Translated, it gives CASSPHRNQETQYF.